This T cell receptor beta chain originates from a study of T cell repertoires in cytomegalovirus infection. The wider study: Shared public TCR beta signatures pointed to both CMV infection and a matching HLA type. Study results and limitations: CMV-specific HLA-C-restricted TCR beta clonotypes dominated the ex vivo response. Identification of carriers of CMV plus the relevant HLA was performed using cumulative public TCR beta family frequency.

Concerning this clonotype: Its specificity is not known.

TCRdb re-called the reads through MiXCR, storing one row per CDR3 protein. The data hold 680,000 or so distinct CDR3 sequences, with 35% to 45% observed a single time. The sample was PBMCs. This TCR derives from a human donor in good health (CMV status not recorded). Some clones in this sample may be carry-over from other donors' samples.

CDR3 in DNA: TGTGCCAGCAGCTTATTCGCTAGCCCCCTTAAGTCCTCCTACGAGCAGTACTTC. This sequence encodes CASSLFASPLKSSYEQYF. V usage is TRBV7-2 and J usage is TRBJ2-7; D is perhaps TRBD2 (5 bases). CDR1 and CDR2 from the germline V gene are SGHTA and FQGNSA. The CDR3 has 18 amino acids. V was trimmed by 2 bases and J by 0 bases, leaving 20 bases between them.